These 19 T cell receptor beta chains were sequenced from one sample in a study of graft-versus-host responses after intestinal transplantation. TCRdb keeps only in-frame clones here, not all; method: immunoSEQ multiplex PCR. The sample has approximately 81,000 clones; around 87% are singletons. Their antigen targets remain unknown. The sample in question was unstimulated CD8+ T cells sorted from spleen or lymph node cells, obtained before transplant. The receptor set was obtained from a human donor who was the organ donor for an intestinal transplant.

The rearrangement joins TRBV4-2 to TRBJ2-2; D uncertain. Germline lookup yields CDR1 LGHNA and CDR2 YNFKEQ. With 0 bases removed from V and 10 bases from J, the gap between germline ends came to 9 bases. CDR3 length equals 13 residues. Here the CDR3 DNA reads TGTGCCAGCAGCCAAGATCGCTTTTTGGAGCTGTTTTTT. This encodes CASSQDRFLELFF.

CDR3 residues: CASSFTGSAYEQYF. In DNA form, the CDR3 reads TGTGCCAGCAGCTTCACGGGGTCAGCCTACGAGCAGTACTTC. The V gene is TRBV7-3, the J gene TRBJ2-7, with D possibly being TRBD2 (5 bases). Trimming took off 3 bases at V and 2 bases at J, with 11 bases between the two ends. The CDR3 has 14 residues. Germline V gene sequence: CDR1 SGHTA, CDR2 FQGTGA.

The chain uses TRBV9 and TRBJ2-1; 8 bases are shared with TRBD2. Per the germline V gene, CDR1 is SGDLS and CDR2 is YYNGEE. The CDR3 contains 15 residues. The trim removed 4 bases at V and 0 bases at J, leaving 3 bases unmatched. CDR3 sequence: CASSQRGSSYNEQFF. As DNA, the CDR3 is TGTGCCAGCAGCCAGCGGGGGAGCTCCTACAATGAGCAGTTCTTC.

The chain recombines TRBV7-3 with TRBJ2-5; the D gene is possibly TRBD2 (6 bases). The J call may be in error: the DNA end matches TRBJ2-7 better. CDR1 SGHTA and CDR2 FQGTGA come from the germline V gene. CDR3 length: 15 amino acids. The CDR3 DNA sequence: TGTGCCAGCAGCTTAAGGGACTCTCGGTCCCACGAGCAGTACTTC. Its protein product is CASSLRDSRSHEQYF.

The V and J genes are TRBV4-1 and TRBJ1-1; D unclear. In germline, CDR1 is MGHRA, CDR2 YSYEKL. Trimming took 0 bases from V and 3 from J, leaving 2 bases between them. The CDR3 runs 12 residues. CDR3 residues: CASSQEYTEAFF. The CDR3 nucleotides are TGCGCCAGCAGCCAAGAGTACACTGAAGCTTTCTTT.

The chain links TRBV11-2 to TRBJ2-6; D is uncertain. The CDR3 extends over 17 amino acids. Germline CDR1 SGHAT, CDR2 FQNNGV. V shed 1 base and J shed 0 bases, with 10 bases lying between them. The CDR3 here is CASSLVKSDSGANVLTF. The CDR3 DNA reads as TGTGCCAGCAGCTTAGTAAAATCAGACTCTGGGGCCAACGTCCTGACTTTC.

The V call is TRBV7-9, the J call TRBJ1-1; D call uncertain. CDR1 is SEHNR and CDR2 is FQNEAQ in the germline V gene (reference sequence). Trimming stripped 5 bases from V and 7 bases from J, with 8 bases between. The CDR3 is 11 residues long. The CDR3 bases are TGTGCCAGCAGCAGTCCGGTTGAAGCTTTCTTT. Protein: CASSSPVEAFF.

The V and J genes are TRBV6-4 and TRBJ1-1, with TRBD1 as a possible D gene (5 bases). The V end was cut by 5 bases, the J end by 5 bases, with 12 bases between. Per germline, CDR1 MRHNA and CDR2 SNTAGT. The CDR3 has 13 residues. CDR3 nucleotides: TGTGCCAGCAGTACCGGGACGGGGACTGAAGCTTTCTTT. It translates to CASSTGTGTEAFF.

This chain links TRBV27 with TRBJ1-1; D gene uncertain. CDR3 length equals 16 residues. Trimming removed 5 bases from V and 5 bases from J, with 21 bases in between. Per the germline V gene, CDR1 is MNHEY and CDR2 is SMNVEV (reference sequence). The chain's CDR3 is CASSIPLRGKGTEAFF. Here the CDR3 DNA reads TGTGCCAGCAGTATTCCCCTCCGCGGTAAAGGGACTGAAGCTTTCTTT.

The chain carries TRBV9 and TRBJ2-1, with D uncertain. V dropped 4 bases and J dropped 8 bases, with 10 bases sitting between them. This CDR3 has 12 amino acids. Germline CDR1 is SGDLS and CDR2 is YYNGEE. The DNA for the CDR3 is TGTGCCAGCAGCCTAGAAGGGTATGAGCAGTTCTTC. Protein sequence: CASSLEGYEQFF.

Notes on this clone: The germline gene is not matched at one end of the junction; a read error may be the cause. The J gene is TRBJ2-7, the V gene TRBV2; the D is unclear. The CDR3 runs to 15 residues. The V gene's germline CDR1 is SNHLY and CDR2 FYNNEI. CDR3 in DNA: TGTGCCAGCAGTGAAGTAGTAGGTTTCTCCCACGAGCAGTACTTC. It specifies CASSEVVGFSHEQYF.

Note on this clone: This sample includes further DNA sequences coding for the same CDR3. The rearrangement uses TRBV6-5 and TRBJ2-7, with D uncertain. The CDR3 sequence is 13 residues long. Germline V gene lookup returns CDR1 MNHEY and CDR2 SVGAGI. V was cut by 2 bases and J by 1 base, with 6 bases left in between. DNA of the CDR3: TGTGCCAGCAGTTACGGAGTTTCCTACGAGCAGTACTTC. Translating gives CASSYGVSYEQYF.

The rearrangement joins TRBV5-1 to TRBJ2-7; a weak D match, TRBD1 (6 bases). Germline V gene sequence: CDR1 SGHRS, CDR2 YFSETQ. V gave up 5 bases and J gave up 2 bases, with 14 bases separating them. There are 14 residues in the CDR3. The CDR3 DNA follows: TGCGCCAGCAGTCCTTTCGGGGACACCTACGAGCAGTACTTC. Its translation: CASSPFGDTYEQYF.

The chain has TRBV30 and TRBJ1-1; D is unresolved. Trimming cost V 3 bases and J 8 bases, with 13 bases left between them. Per the germline V gene, CDR1 is GTSNPN and CDR2 is SVGIG (reference sequence). The CDR3 contains 12 residues. The CDR3: CAWRVDIEEAFF. For the CDR3, the DNA is TGTGCCTGGAGAGTCGACATCGAAGAAGCTTTCTTT.

Regarding this clone: Other DNA sequences of this sample code for an identical CDR3. The chain employs TRBV4-1 and TRBJ1-2, with unresolved D. The CDR3 loop spans 13 amino acids. With 1 base removed from V and 4 bases from J, the gap between germline ends came to 7 bases. Germline V lookup: CDR1 MGHRA, CDR2 YSYEKL. The CDR3 DNA follows: TGCGCCAGCAGCCAAGTAGGATCCTATGGCTACACCTTC. Its translation is CASSQVGSYGYTF.

This rearrangement joins TRBV29-1 to TRBJ1-2; tentative D call: TRBD1 (6 bases). Trimming removed 1 base from V and 5 bases from J, with 14 bases in between. Per germline, CDR1 SQVTM and CDR2 ANQGSEA. The CDR3 is 14 residues long. CDR3 in DNA: TGCAGCGTTGAAGCGACAGGCGACCCTTATGGCTACACCTTC. Its protein product is CSVEATGDPYGYTF.

The sample holds a few counts of this clone. Other DNA sequences in the sample encode the same CDR3. The chain carries TRBV5-1 and TRBJ1-1; D is perhaps TRBD1 (5 bases). Looked up from germline, CDR1 is SGHRS and CDR2 is YFSETQ. V shed 0 bases and J shed 0 bases, with 6 bases lying between them. The CDR3 covers 14 residues. The CDR3 loop is CASSLGGMNTEAFF. CDR3 nucleotides: TGCGCCAGCAGCTTGGGGGGGATGAACACTGAAGCTTTCTTT.

This chain uses TRBV28 with TRBJ2-1; possibly TRBD2 for D (7 bases). The CDR3 runs to 15 residues. Per the germline V gene, CDR1 is MDHEN and CDR2 is SYDVKM. V was pared by 6 bases and J by 4 bases, with 16 bases between. This chain's CDR3 is CASSGGTRLYNEQFF. The CDR3 DNA is TGTGCCAGCAGCGGGGGGACACGACTGTACAATGAGCAGTTCTTC.

The J gene is TRBJ1-1, the V gene TRBV28; D is uncertain. CDR3 length: 16 amino acids. The germline V gene encodes CDR1 MDHEN and CDR2 SYDVKM. Trimming cost V 1 base and J 1 base, with 13 bases left between them. CDR3 residues: CASSLFLPRTNTEAFF. The CDR3 DNA sequence: TGTGCCAGCAGTTTATTCCTCCCGAGGACGAACACTGAAGCTTTCTTT.